This T cell receptor (beta chain) was sequenced during a study of blood T cell repertoires in COVID-19 (dated by TCRdb to 2018 to 2020). For the study in its entirety: Collaborator samples came from the United States, Italy and Spain and covered acute and convalescent phases of COVID-19. The material from the prospective study consisted of cDNA or gDNA derived from T cells, B-cell-depleted T cells, or PBMCs. Deeply sampled blood TCRbeta repertoires from subjects exposed to, actively infected with, or recovered from COVID-19 were included in the dataset. The repertoires were released in a freely available public database meant as a resource for research on the immune response to SARS-CoV-2. Samples came from the ongoing ImmuneRACE study (first 160 participants) plus 1,254 subjects from 6 global collaborators. Sample metadata almost always included a de-identified subject ID, COVID-19 status, age in years and sex. HLA class I and class II types, where available, came from metadata supplied by the sample provider rather than from assay-based typing.

CDR1 and CDR2 were assigned from the germline V gene (reference sequence) as SGHNT and YYREEE. The CDR3 runs 15 residues from the cysteine to the phenylalanine. Solely the CDR3 DNA is kept, with 45 bases framed from the first base. Clipping removes 0 bases from V and 5 bases from J, with 6 as the unmatched junction base count. TCRbeta CDR3 regions were amplified from genomic DNA using the immunoSEQ Assay, a bias-controlled multiplex PCR. In the paper's pipeline: The number of nucleated cells in each sample was estimated by amplification of reference gene primers within the assay. Sequence reads were collapsed and filtered to measure the absolute abundance of every unique TCRbeta CDR3 rearrangement. Productive Simpson clonality was computed per sample as the square root of Simpson's diversity index over productive rearrangements. TCRdb retrieved this table from immuneACCESS and kept in-frame rearrangements only. Not all clones are present; in checked studies, unresolved V genes account for under half, and no reason is known for the remainder. V and J calls plus clone size are reproduced from that table; the DNA served to infer D and trimming. In all, the sample holds fewer than 200,000 clones, and 70% to 80% of those were seen once. The ten largest make up approximately 15% of the sample.

A few counts support this clone. The specificity of this receptor is unknown. Base-call qualities are not available, and no considerably larger clone is one nucleotide away. Other DNA sequences in the same sample also yield this CDR3. Participants in the prospective study were aged 18 to 89 years, lived in some 24 United States geographic areas, and enrolled through a virtual design. To assign participants to cohorts, the prospective study relied on clinical history that participants themselves reported in a screening survey and a study questionnaire. ImmuneRACE Cohort 3 recovered participants were defined by two consecutive negative NP/OP PCR tests, healthcare professional clearance, or symptom resolution. Mobile phlebotomists in the prospective study collected whole blood, serum and a nasopharyngeal or oropharyngeal swab from every participant. Over a roughly 2-month period, participants in the prospective study had the option of providing additional blood draws and questionnaires. Before DNA extraction, prospective study blood samples were shipped either frozen or at room temperature.

Results the study describes overall, beyond this receptor: How much clinical and demographic metadata was included differed by source and by participant, and the metadata was provided uncurated.

The sequence was obtained from a woman in her 50s who had recovered from COVID-19. The chain is made from TRBV5-4 and TRBJ1-1; 8 central nucleotides agree with TRBD1. The sample comprised PBMCs or T cells enriched from blood (not recorded which). The CDR3 region reads CASSLAGDRGTEAFF. The nucleotide sequence is given as TGTGCCAGCAGCTTGGCGGGCGACAGGGGAACTGAAGCTTTCTTT.